The T cell receptor beta chain described here comes from a study of a mutant IDH1 vaccine in newly diagnosed glioma. Turning to the study itself: Vaccines began 4-6 weeks after radiotherapy alone, or with temozolomide cycles.

As to this clone: Antigen: not known.

This CDR3 spans 15 amino acids. Germline values: CDR1 SGHRS, CDR2 YFSETQ. J gave up 0 bases and V 4 bases, and 3 bases lay outside the gene matches. As to time point: week 5, during vaccination. Each dose of the vaccine consisted of 300 ug of mutant IDH1 20-mer peptide, with topical imiquimod. Astrocytomas that were new, WHO grade 3 or 4, IDH1-mutant and ATRX-lost were present in the donors. Repertoires were generated with immunoSEQ multiplex PCR, while TCRdb's copy carries only in-frame clones and drops some. This sample has about 38,000 clones, with 75% to 85% found just once. This sequence was found in a man between 35 and 55 years old with glioma. This sequence joins TRBV5-1 and TRBJ1-3; 8 nucleotides line up with TRBD1. Sequencing used PBMCs, obtained from a glioma patient whose treatment included an IDH1 peptide vaccine. The CDR3 DNA follows: TGCGCCAGCAGCACGACAGGGGTCTCTGGAAACACCATATATTTT. Its translation is CASSTTGVSGNTIYF.